One and the same sample provided the 25 T cell receptor beta chains below, sequenced in a study of blood T cell repertoires in COVID-19. Profiled with immunoSEQ multiplex PCR; TCRdb holds only in-frame clones, not every one. The data hold about 130,000 clones, with 75% to 85% observed a single time. Sequencing was performed on peripheral blood. These TCRs come from a woman between 45 and 60 years old with acute or convalescent COVID-19.

The chain recombines TRBV29-1 with TRBJ2-5; 15 nucleotides align to TRBD2. The trim removed 5 bases at V and 5 bases at J, leaving 3 bases unmatched. Germline V gene lookup returns CDR1 SQVTM and CDR2 ANQGSEA. This CDR3 is built from 14 residues. This CDR3 is CSVWTSGREETQYF. Written as DNA, the CDR3 is TGCAGCGTTTGGACTAGCGGGAGGGAGGAGACCCAGTACTTC.

Worth noting for this clone: This sample also contains other DNA sequences that code for the same CDR3. The chain carries TRBV2 and TRBJ2-3; TRBD2 aligns across 13 bases. Germline V CDR1 and CDR2: SNHLY, FYNNEI. The CDR3 length is 15 residues. Unmatched junction bases numbered 6, after V lost 6 bases and J lost 6 bases. CDR3 region: CASRRLAGGGDTQYF. The CDR3 coding sequence is TGTGCCAGCAGGCGACTAGCGGGGGGTGGTGATACGCAGTATTTT.

Here the CDR3 DNA reads TGTGCCAGCAGTTACTCCGGGGGTACAACTAATGAAAAACTGTTTTTT. Translated, it gives CASSYSGGTTNEKLFF. V usage is TRBV6-5 and J usage is TRBJ1-4; D possibly corresponds to TRBD1 (5 bases). Germline CDR1 reads MNHEY; CDR2 reads SVGAGI. CDR3 length: 16 amino acids. V was cut by 0 bases and J by 0 bases, with 8 bases left in between.

J is TRBJ1-4 and V is TRBV3-1 (or the pseudogene TRBV3-2), with D tentatively TRBD1 (6 bases). Germline V CDR1 and CDR2: LGHDT, YNNKEL (reference sequence). The CDR3 runs to 14 residues. V was cut by 4 bases and J by 5 bases, with 11 bases left in between. CDR3 in amino acids: CASSPGTQNEKLFF. The CDR3 DNA follows: TGTGCCAGCAGCCCCGGGACACAAAATGAAAAACTGTTTTTT.

Only a few counts were recorded for this clone. This chain connects TRBV6-2 or TRBV6-3 to TRBJ2-3; D uncertain. V was shortened by 2 bases and J by 0 bases, with 9 bases between the two germline ends. The CDR3 runs 15 residues. Germline loops: CDR1 MNHEY, CDR2 SVGEGT. The CDR3 DNA reads TGTGCCAGCAGTTACGGGCCTAAGAGCACAGATACGCAGTATTTT. Translating it yields CASSYGPKSTDTQYF.

The V gene is TRBV12-3 or TRBV12-4, the J gene TRBJ1-2; possibly TRBD1 for D (6 bases). V was cut by 6 bases and J by 3 bases, with 11 bases left in between. The CDR3 is made up of 13 amino acids. The CDR3 nucleotides read TGTGCCAGCAGGCTACAGGGCTACTATGGCTACACCTTC. Encoded protein: CASRLQGYYGYTF.

This chain uses TRBV3-1 (or the pseudogene TRBV3-2) with TRBJ2-2; TRBD2 is a possible D gene (5 bases). The CDR3 consists of 16 residues. Germline CDR1 is LGHDT and CDR2 is YNNKEL (reference sequence). The V end lost 4 bases, the J end lost 2 bases, and 14 bases lay between the germline ends. As DNA, the CDR3 is TGTGCCAGCAGCCCCATGGTTGCGGGTAACACCGGGGAGCTGTTTTTT. Translated: CASSPMVAGNTGELFF.

This clone was detected only a few times. The gene calls are TRBV28 and TRBJ1-1; TRBD1 might be the D (5 bases). V was pared by 5 bases and J by 3 bases, with 19 bases between. CDR1 MDHEN and CDR2 SYDVKM come from the germline V gene. This CDR3 is 16 amino acids long. CDR3 amino acids: CASSPNLWGVDTEAFF. CDR3 sequence (DNA): TGTGCCAGCAGTCCGAACCTCTGGGGGGTAGACACTGAAGCTTTCTTT.

V and J are TRBV24-1 and TRBJ1-4, with 11 nucleotides matching TRBD1. CDR1 is KGHDR, CDR2 SFDVKD, per germline. The CDR3 is 15 residues long. J gave up 7 bases and V 3 bases, and 3 bases lay outside the gene matches. CDR3 sequence reads: CATSDPGQGVEKLFF. The CDR3 DNA reads TGTGCCACCAGTGATCCGGGACAGGGGGTTGAAAAACTGTTTTTT.

This chain connects TRBV12-3 or TRBV12-4 to TRBJ2-5; D is unresolved. The CDR3 covers 13 residues. The V gene lost 1 base and the J gene lost 3 bases, with 6 bases spanning the gap. CDR3 sequence: CASSLGVKETQYF. The CDR3 bases are TGTGCCAGCAGTTTAGGCGTGAAAGAGACCCAGTACTTC.

This sequence joins TRBV5-1 and TRBJ1-2; tentative D call: TRBD1 (5 bases). The CDR3 spans 15 residues. V lost 2 bases and J 4 bases, leaving 15 bases between the germline ends. The germline gives CDR1 SGHRS, CDR2 YFSETQ. The DNA of the CDR3 is TGCGCCAGCAGCTTTTGGGGGACTCCCCTCTATGGCTACACCTTC. Translation gives CASSFWGTPLYGYTF.

V and J are TRBV9 and TRBJ2-1; D may be TRBD2 (6 bases). Per the germline V gene, CDR1 is SGDLS and CDR2 is YYNGEE. The CDR3 runs 14 residues. V lost 0 bases to trimming and J lost 7 bases, with 11 bases between them. The CDR3, as DNA: TGTGCCAGCAGCGTAGTACATGGGGGGAATGAGCAGTTCTTC. It codes for CASSVVHGGNEQFF.

The chain joins TRBV20-1 to TRBJ1-2, with no clear D. The germline V and J ends were trimmed by 3 bases and 4 bases, with 18 bases remaining between them. The CDR3 consists of 15 residues. Looked up from germline, CDR1 is DFQATT and CDR2 is SNEGSKA (reference sequence). CDR3 sequence reads: CSASTQPTSVYGYTF. CDR3 DNA sequence: TGCAGTGCTAGTACCCAACCCACTTCCGTCTATGGCTACACCTTC.

This clone was observed once. J is TRBJ2-2 and V is TRBV10-1; 7 positions agree with TRBD2. Germline V gives CDR1 WNHNN, CDR2 SYGVQD (reference sequence). Trimming took 3 bases from V and 5 from J; bases not matched to a gene: 6. This CDR3 is built from 15 residues. CDR3 protein: CASSDSRGRTGELFF. As DNA, the CDR3 is TGCGCCAGCAGTGACTCACGCGGGAGAACCGGGGAGCTGTTTTTT.

J is TRBJ2-1 and V is TRBV29-1; a weak D match, TRBD1 (5 bases). CDR1 is SQVTM, CDR2 ANQGSEA, per germline. Trimming pared 2 bases from V and 7 bases from J, leaving 6 bases between. The CDR3 is 11 amino acids. The CDR3 reads CSVEQGNEQFF. The CDR3 DNA is TGCAGCGTTGAACAGGGTAATGAGCAGTTCTTC.

This clone was seen just once. One end of the junction fails to match germline, which may point to a read error. The genes are TRBV7-7 and TRBJ2-5; 9 nucleotides agree with TRBD1. Germline V gene lookup returns CDR1 SSHAT and CDR2 FNYEAQ (reference sequence). CDR3 length: 13 amino acids. The CDR3 here is CASSKGQGETQYF. The DNA of the CDR3 is TGTGCTAGCAGTAAAGGACAGGGGGAGACCCAGTACTTC.

This chain connects TRBV20-1 to TRBJ2-1; 8 nucleotides align to TRBD2. Germline V gene lookup returns CDR1 DFQATT and CDR2 SNEGSKA (reference sequence). Trimming removed 3 bases from V and 9 bases from J; junction bases left unmatched: 16. The CDR3 covers 16 residues. Here the CDR3 DNA reads TGCAGTGCTAGTGGCGGTTCGGGAGGGGCACACGTTGAGCAGTTCTTC. Protein product: CSASGGSGGAHVEQFF.

The rearrangement uses TRBV30 and TRBJ2-1, with 9 bases lining up with TRBD1. CDR3 length equals 13 residues. CDR1 and CDR2 from the germline V gene are GTSNPN and SVGIG (reference sequence). J was trimmed by 7 bases and V by 5 bases; bases with no gene match: 6. CDR3 DNA: TGTGCCTGGGACGTCGACAGGGGGAATGAGCAGTTCTTC. Amino acids: CAWDVDRGNEQFF.

This rearrangement joins TRBV9 to TRBJ1-4, with a weak D call TRBD1 (5 bases). From germline, CDR1 is SGDLS and CDR2 YYNGEE. The CDR3 has 15 residues. V dropped 0 bases and J dropped 8 bases, with 14 bases sitting between them. The CDR3 nucleotides are TGTGCCAGCAGCGTAGGGGCAGGGCGGGACGAAAAACTGTTTTTT. This codes for CASSVGAGRDEKLFF.

The chain recombines TRBV5-6 with TRBJ2-7, with 9 bases lining up with TRBD1. This CDR3 region has 15 residues. The trim removed 0 bases at V and 1 base at J, leaving 2 bases unmatched. The V gene's germline CDR1 is SGHDT and CDR2 YYEEEE. This CDR3 reads CASSLGGTGSYEQYF. For the CDR3, the DNA is TGTGCCAGCAGCTTGGGCGGGACAGGGTCCTACGAGCAGTACTTC. Based on the CDR3 plus reference TRBV5-6 and TRBJ2-7, the full variable domain is DAGVTQSPTHLIKTRGQQVTLRCSPKSGHDTVSWYQQALGQGPQFIFQYYEEEERQRGNFPDRFSGHQFPNYSSELNVNALLLGDSALYLCASSLGGTGSYEQYFGPGTRLTVT.

CDR3 protein: CATSDASGSFTGELFF. The CDR3 DNA is TGTGCCACCAGTGACGCGAGCGGGAGTTTCACCGGGGAGCTGTTTTTT. This chain connects TRBV24-1 to TRBJ2-2; TRBD2 agrees at 8 bases. Per germline, CDR1 KGHDR and CDR2 SFDVKD. The junction had 7 bases not matched to a gene; V was cut back by 4 bases and J by 4 bases. There are 16 residues in the CDR3.

The V gene is TRBV29-1, the J gene TRBJ1-5, with 9 bases lining up with TRBD1. This CDR3 region has 14 residues. Trimming cost V 4 bases and J 5 bases; bases outside gene matches: 6. Germline loops: CDR1 SQVTM, CDR2 ANQGSEA. The CDR3 DNA sequence: TGCAGCGTTGTCACAGGGGGCGCCGATCAGCCCCAGCATTTT. It translates to CSVVTGGADQPQHF.

This clone occurred once. CDR3 nucleotide sequence: TGTGCCAGCTCACAAGGACAGGGGGCAACTGGAAACACCATATATTTT. Translating it yields CASSQGQGATGNTIYF. V and J are TRBV18 and TRBJ1-3, with 11 bases matching TRBD1. Germline CDR1 is KGHSH and CDR2 is LQKENI. V was pared by 4 bases and J by 2 bases, with 4 bases of the junction left unmatched. CDR3 length: 16 residues.

This chain links TRBV3-1 (or the pseudogene TRBV3-2) with TRBJ1-2; 9 nucleotides agree with TRBD1. Germline trimming cut 2 bases from V and 8 bases from J; bases unmatched to any gene: 12. The germline CDR1 and CDR2 sequences are LGHDT and YNNKEL (reference sequence). The CDR3 has 16 residues. This CDR3 reads CASSQIYRDRVNGYTF. In DNA, the CDR3 is TGTGCCAGCAGCCAAATATACCGGGACAGGGTAAACGGCTACACCTTC.

The gene calls are TRBV12-2 and TRBJ2-2; TRBD2, the D gene given by the table, was not confirmed from the DNA. TRBV12-2 corresponds to a pseudogene. The CDR3 contains 19 residues. The CDR3 sequence: CASRSRSWRGSRSTGELFF. The CDR3 DNA sequence: TGTGCAAGTCGCTCCCGAAGTTGGCGTGGGAGTAGGAGCACCGGGGAGCTGTTTTTT.